The 15 T cell receptor beta chains in this list originate from one sample, sequenced in a study of memory CD4+ T cells and cytomegalovirus serostatus. Single viable CD3+CD4+CD8-CD45RO+ cells were sorted as the memory CD4+ T cells. Repertoires were generated with immunoSEQ multiplex PCR, while TCRdb's copy carries only in-frame clones and drops some. The sample carries about 48,000 clones, just under 80% recorded once. The sample comprised memory CD4+ T cells from blood. Receptor source: an adult in good health and CMV-seronegative.

This clone was seen a single time. This rearrangement joins TRBV2 to TRBJ1-2, with 8 positions matching TRBD1. J lost 8 bases, V lost 6 bases, and 2 bases had no gene match. The germline V gene has CDR1 SNHLY and CDR2 FYNNEI. This CDR3 is built from 11 residues. For the CDR3, the DNA is TGTGCCAGCAGGACAGGGGTCGGCTACACCTTC. It is translated as CASRTGVGYTF.

The chain has TRBV5-6 and TRBJ2-6, with D maybe TRBD2 (5 bases). Trimming removed 2 bases from V and 0 bases from J, with 9 bases in between. The germline V gene has CDR1 SGHDT and CDR2 YYEEEE. The CDR3 length is 16 residues. The CDR3 spells CASSLAVSSGANVLTF. CDR3 DNA sequence: TGTGCCAGCAGCTTAGCGGTCTCCTCTGGGGCCAACGTCCTGACTTTC.

The chain uses TRBV5-1 and TRBJ1-1; the D is unclear. From germline, CDR1 is SGHRS and CDR2 YFSETQ. V dropped 0 bases and J dropped 0 bases, with 3 bases sitting between them. CDR3 length: 13 residues. The CDR3 protein is CASSLGVNTEAFF. As DNA, the CDR3 is TGCGCCAGCAGCTTGGGGGTGAACACTGAAGCTTTCTTT. The entire variable domain, with the rest obtained from reference TRBV5-1 and TRBJ1-1, is as follows: KAGVTQTPRYLIKTRGQQVTLSCSPISGHRSVSWYQQTPGQGLQFLFEYFSETQRNKGNFPGRFSGRQFSNSRSEMNVSTLELGDSALYLCASSLGVNTEAFFGQGTRLTVV.

This clone showed up just a few times. The V and J genes are TRBV2 and TRBJ2-3; D not resolved. V lost 5 bases and J lost 0, with 3 bases in between. CDR3 size: 12 residues. Germline values: CDR1 SNHLY, CDR2 FYNNEI. The CDR3 region is CASSTSTDTQYF. The CDR3 nucleotides read TGTGCCAGCAGTACTAGCACAGATACGCAGTATTTT.

The chain recombines TRBV20-1 with TRBJ2-3; D is possibly TRBD2 (5 bases). This CDR3 is 11 amino acids long. The germline V and J ends were trimmed by 0 bases and 10 bases, with 8 bases remaining between them. Per the germline V gene, CDR1 is DFQATT and CDR2 is SNEGSKA (reference sequence). The CDR3 DNA follows: TGCAGTGCTAGAGAGGCGAGGGCGCAGTATTTT. It codes for CSAREARAQYF.

V is TRBV5-4 and J is TRBJ2-4; 7 nucleotides align to TRBD1. J lost 0 bases, V lost 3 bases, and 3 bases had no gene match. Germline CDR1 SGHNT, CDR2 YYREEE (reference sequence). This CDR3 region has 15 residues. The CDR3 region is CASSSGQVAKNIQYF. CDR3 nucleotides: TGTGCCAGCAGCTCCGGACAGGTAGCCAAAAACATTCAGTACTTC. The full variable domain, with the rest looked up from reference TRBV5-4 and TRBJ2-4, is ETGVTQSPTHLIKTRGQQVTLRCSSQSGHNTVSWYQQALGQGPQFIFQYYREEENGRGNFPPRFSGLQFPNYSSELNVNALELDDSALYLCASSSGQVAKNIQYFGAGTRLSVL.

The V gene is TRBV10-3, the J gene TRBJ2-7; possibly TRBD1 or TRBD2 for D (7 bases each). Germline-derived CDR1 and CDR2 are ENHRY and SYGVKD. The CDR3 is 11 residues long. Trimming cost V 10 bases and J 5 bases, with 12 bases left between them. The CDR3: CATQGRDEQYF. CDR3 DNA sequence: TGTGCCACACAGGGGAGGGACGAGCAGTACTTC.

V gene TRBV4-2 combines with J gene TRBJ1-1; D uncertain. The CDR3 length is 16 residues. Germline V gene sequence: CDR1 LGHNA, CDR2 YNFKEQ. V lost 1 base and J 10 bases, leaving 22 bases between the germline ends. Here the CDR3 reads CASSQVGSPGNTRAFF. CDR3 DNA: TGTGCCAGCAGCCAAGTTGGGAGCCCCGGGAACACGAGAGCTTTCTTT.

The chain recombines TRBV11-2 with TRBJ2-5; TRBD1 might be the D (6 bases). This CDR3 is 14 amino acids long. Trimming took 5 bases from V and 0 from J, leaving 10 bases between them. Germline CDR1 reads SGHAT; CDR2 reads FQNNGV. CDR3 coding DNA: TGTGCCAGCAGCCCGGACAGAAACCAAGAGACCCAGTACTTC. Amino acids: CASSPDRNQETQYF. The full variable domain, completed using reference TRBV11-2 and TRBJ2-5, is EAGVAQSPRYKIIEKRQSVAFWCNPISGHATLYWYQQILGQGPKLLIQFQNNGVVDDSQLPKDRFSAERLKGVDSTLKIQPAKLEDSAVYLCASSPDRNQETQYFGPGTRLLVL.

The chain links TRBV6-1 to TRBJ2-7; D unclear. Germline values: CDR1 MNHNS, CDR2 SASEGT. V was shortened by 6 bases and J by 2 bases, with 8 bases between the two germline ends. The length of the CDR3 is 12 residues. The DNA for the CDR3 is TGTGCCAGCAGCCAATCAGCCTACGAGCAGTACTTC. As protein: CASSQSAYEQYF.

V gene TRBV19 combines with J gene TRBJ1-5; a weak D match, TRBD1 (5 bases). This CDR3 comprises 14 residues. V lost 3 bases to trimming and J lost 9 bases, with 15 bases between them. The germline V gene encodes CDR1 LNHDA and CDR2 SQIVND (reference sequence). The CDR3 DNA reads as TGTGCCAGTAGTATGACGGGGCAGGGAAGGCCCCAGCATTTT. Protein product: CASSMTGQGRPQHF.

The chain is built from TRBV28 and TRBJ1-1; D perhaps matches TRBD1 (6 bases). Germline V gene data show CDR1 as MDHEN and CDR2 as SYDVKM. With 2 bases removed from V and 3 bases from J, the gap between germline ends came to 16 bases. The CDR3 consists of 16 residues. The CDR3 spells CASSLSLGAGDTEAFF. CDR3 sequence (DNA): TGTGCCAGCAGTTTAAGCTTGGGGGCGGGAGACACTGAAGCTTTCTTT.

In nucleotides, the CDR3 is TGTGCCAGCAGCCAATCGGTGGCTAGCGGGGAGTTCTACGAGCAGTACTTC. It yields the protein CASSQSVASGEFYEQYF. The V call is TRBV4-2, the J call TRBJ2-7; 9 bases are a match to TRBD2. V gave up 2 bases and J gave up 3 bases; unmatched junction bases: 11. From germline, CDR1 is LGHNA and CDR2 YNFKEQ. This CDR3 region has 17 residues.

The rearrangement links TRBV5-1 to TRBJ2-2; D is unclear. The germline gives CDR1 SGHRS, CDR2 YFSETQ. Trimming took 0 bases from V and 7 from J, leaving 7 bases between them. The CDR3 runs to 13 residues. The CDR3 spells CASSLVGGGELFF. The CDR3 region has the DNA TGCGCCAGCAGCTTGGTGGGCGGCGGGGAGCTGTTTTTT.

V is TRBV28 and J is TRBJ2-1, with TRBD2 identical over 7 bases. Germline V gives CDR1 MDHEN, CDR2 SYDVKM. V lost 7 bases and J lost 5; bases outside the gene matches: 11. This CDR3 has 15 amino acids. The CDR3 DNA is TGTGCCAGCACTGGGGCGGGAGATTATAACAATGAGCAGTTCTTC. Amino acids: CASTGAGDYNNEQFF.